Given below is one T cell receptor (beta chain) in context. Profiling relied on immunoSEQ multiplex PCR, and the TCRdb table lists in-frame clones only, not all of them. This table holds 150,000 or so clones, roughly three quarters found once. The data are from a study of blood T cell repertoires in COVID-19. Overall study: Sources were T cells, B-cell-depleted T cells, or PBMCs; the material itself was cDNA or gDNA.

V was clipped by 4 bases and J by 8 bases, with 27 bases between them. Germline loops: CDR1 SGDLS, CDR2 YYNGEE. This CDR3 region has 17 residues. V gene TRBV9 combines with J gene TRBJ1-2; D possibly corresponds to TRBD1 (5 bases). The clonotype originates from a woman aged 65 to 85 with COVID-19, enrolled during active disease. Sample: peripheral blood. The CDR3 reads CASSPTLERGRPGGYTF. In nucleotides, the CDR3 is TGTGCCAGCAGCCCAACTTTGGAAAGGGGCCGGCCCGGAGGCTACACCTTC.